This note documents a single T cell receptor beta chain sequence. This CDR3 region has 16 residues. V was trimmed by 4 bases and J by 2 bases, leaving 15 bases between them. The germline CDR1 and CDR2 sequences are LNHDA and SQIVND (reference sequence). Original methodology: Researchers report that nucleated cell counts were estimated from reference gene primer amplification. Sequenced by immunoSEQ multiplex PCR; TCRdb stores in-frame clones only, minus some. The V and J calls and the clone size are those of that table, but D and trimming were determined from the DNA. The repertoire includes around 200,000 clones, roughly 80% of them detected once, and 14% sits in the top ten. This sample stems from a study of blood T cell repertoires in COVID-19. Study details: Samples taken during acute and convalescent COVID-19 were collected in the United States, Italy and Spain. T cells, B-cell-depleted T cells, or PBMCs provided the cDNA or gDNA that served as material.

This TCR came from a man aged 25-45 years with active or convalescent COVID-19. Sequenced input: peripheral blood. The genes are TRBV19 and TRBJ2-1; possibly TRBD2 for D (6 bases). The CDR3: CASSSFGGSTYNEQFF. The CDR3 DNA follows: TGTGCCAGTAGTAGTTTTGGGGGGTCAACCTACAATGAGCAGTTCTTC.